This TCR beta chain was captured in a study of T cells in Graves' hyperthyroidism and ophthalmopathy. Amplified TCR beta CDR3 regions came from RNA transcripts. Researchers ran a first-round RT-PCR on the TCR CDR3 using the HTBI primer set. A single record per CDR3 protein comes from TCRdb applying MiXCR to the multiplex PCR reads. This table has approximately 420,000 distinct CDR3 sequences, about an eighth appearing once. CDR1 and CDR2 (germline): ENHRY, SYGVKD. The CDR3 runs to 15 residues. J lost 6 bases, V lost 5 bases, and 8 bases had no gene match. Specimen: blood. The chain uses TRBV10-3 and TRBJ2-3, with 10 bases matching TRBD2. This clonotype was sampled from a woman in her late teens or twenties with Graves' hyperthyroidism. The CDR3 loop is CAISPSGSLGDTQYF. The DNA for the CDR3 is TGTGCCATCAGTCCTAGCGGGAGTTTGGGGGATACGCAGTATTTT.